The clone carrying this TCR beta chain was recorded only once. The data stem from a study of cytomegalovirus exposure and HLA in healthy donors. With 60 Vbeta and 13 Jbeta primers, the PCR was carried out. Repertoires were generated with immunoSEQ multiplex PCR, while TCRdb's copy carries only in-frame clones and drops some. The sample lists about 190,000 clones, roughly 82% occurring once. The CDR3 extends over 14 amino acids. Trimming took off 2 bases at V and 7 bases at J, with 14 bases between the two ends. Per germline, CDR1 SNHLY and CDR2 FYNNEI. Sequencing used PBMCs. The rearrangement joins TRBV2 to TRBJ1-2; a weak D match, TRBD1 (5 bases). The receptor's source is a woman between 50 and 59 years old in good health and CMV-seropositive. CDR3 protein: CASSETRGSGGYTF. DNA for the CDR3: TGTGCCAGCAGTGAAACACGGGGGTCGGGTGGCTACACCTTC. Full variable domain (outside the CDR3, taken from reference TRBV2 and TRBJ1-2): EPEVTQTPSHQVTQMGQEVILRCVPISNHLYFYWYRQILGQKVEFLVSFYNNEISEKSEIFDDQFSVERPDGSNFTLKIRSTKLEDSAMYFCASSETRGSGGYTFGSGTRLTVV.